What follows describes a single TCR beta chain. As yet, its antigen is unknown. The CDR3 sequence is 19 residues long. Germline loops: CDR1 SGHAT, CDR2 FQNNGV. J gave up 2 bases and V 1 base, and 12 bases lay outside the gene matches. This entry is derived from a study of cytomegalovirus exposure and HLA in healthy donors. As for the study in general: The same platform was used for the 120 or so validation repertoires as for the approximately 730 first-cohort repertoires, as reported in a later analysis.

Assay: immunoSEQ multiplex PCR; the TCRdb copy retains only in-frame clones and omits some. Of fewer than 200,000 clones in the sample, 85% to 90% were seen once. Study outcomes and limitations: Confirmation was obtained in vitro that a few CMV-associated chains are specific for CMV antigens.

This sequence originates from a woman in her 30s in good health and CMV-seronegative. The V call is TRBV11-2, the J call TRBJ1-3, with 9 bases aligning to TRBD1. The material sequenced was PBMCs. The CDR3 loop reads CASSLVYLLDRGPGNTIYF. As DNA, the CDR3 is TGTGCCAGCAGCTTAGTATACCTGTTGGACAGGGGTCCTGGAAACACCATATATTTT.